The clone carrying this TCR beta chain was recorded only once. V lost 7 bases to trimming and J lost 2 bases, with 12 bases between them. Germline V CDR1 and CDR2: SGHAT, FQDESV (reference sequence). The CDR3 has 14 residues. These data belong to a study of OX40 agonist ivuxolimab in advanced cancers. Autoimmune disease history or systemic immunosuppression barred patients. Sequencing was performed with immunoSEQ multiplex PCR; in TCRdb, only in-frame clones are kept and a portion is missing. The table records 90,000 to 100,000 clones, more than 85% of them present only once. This clonotype originated in an adult with an advanced solid tumor such as melanoma, head and neck, liver or kidney cancer. Sample: CD4+ or CD8+ T cells sorted from blood, taken in a trial of the OX40 agonist ivuxolimab. The chain has TRBV11-1 and TRBJ2-1, with D possibly being TRBD1 (6 bases). The CDR3 protein is CASTRGDTYNEQFF. The CDR3 nucleotides read TGTGCCAGCACCCGAGGGGACACCTACAATGAGCAGTTCTTC.